This T cell receptor beta chain stems from a study of cytotoxic CD8 clonotypes in ibrutinib-treated CLL. About the study: Complete response was seen in 2 patients and partial in approximately 25; around twelve progressed and roughly 15 stayed remitted after a median approximately 70 months.

The germline CDR1 and CDR2 sequences are SNHLY and FYNNEI. The CDR3 spans 11 residues. V lost 6 bases and J lost 6, with 9 bases in between. Sequencing was performed with immunoSEQ multiplex PCR; in TCRdb, only in-frame clones are kept and a portion is missing. The repertoire holds 65,000 to 95,000 clones, 70% to 90% seen once, with around 5.4% in the top ten. PBMCs were cryopreserved, and 1.5 to 2 micrograms of genomic DNA from them went into TCR beta libraries. V gene TRBV2 combines with J gene TRBJ2-7; D uncertain. The sample was PBMCs, taken before ibrutinib treatment. The sequence came from a human donor with chronic lymphocytic leukemia. CDR3 in DNA: TGTGCCAGCAGAGCGTGGTTCGAGCAGTACTTC. Translation gives CASRAWFEQYF.